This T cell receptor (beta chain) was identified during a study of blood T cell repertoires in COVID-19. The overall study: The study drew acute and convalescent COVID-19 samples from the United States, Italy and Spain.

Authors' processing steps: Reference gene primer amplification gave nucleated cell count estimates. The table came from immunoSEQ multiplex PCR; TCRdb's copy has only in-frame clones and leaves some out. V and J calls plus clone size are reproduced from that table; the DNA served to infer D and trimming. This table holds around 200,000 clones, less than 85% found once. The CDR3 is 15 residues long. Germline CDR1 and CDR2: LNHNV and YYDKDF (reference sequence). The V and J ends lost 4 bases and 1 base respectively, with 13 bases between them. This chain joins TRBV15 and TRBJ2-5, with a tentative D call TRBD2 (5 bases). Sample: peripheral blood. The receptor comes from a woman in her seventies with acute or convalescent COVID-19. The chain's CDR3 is CATSTPGDLQETQYF. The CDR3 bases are TGTGCCACCAGCACCCCCGGGGATCTCCAAGAGACCCAGTACTTC.